One sample yielded the 23 T cell receptor beta chains listed below, sequenced in a study of CD8+CD57+ T cells in acquired aplastic anemia. According to the study, genomic DNA was the template for TCR beta VDJ and CDR3 profiling. TCRdb reprocessed the reads via MiXCR and lists one record per CDR3 protein. Found here are 450,000 to 550,000 distinct CDR3 sequences, about a third of them singletons; the top ten hold around 0.82%. The authors sequenced patients whose flow cytometry had shown CD8+CD57+ cell expansion. Sample: sorted CD4+, CD8+, or CD8+CD57+ T cells (not recorded which) from PBMCs. The receptors come from a human donor with aplastic anemia.

This clonotype was picked up one time. The rearrangement uses TRBV25-1 and TRBJ2-3; the D gene is possibly TRBD2 (7 bases). Germline CDR1 is MGHDK and CDR2 is SYGVNS. This CDR3 has 14 amino acids. Trimming left V 6 bases short and J 5 bases short, with 15 bases between. The CDR3 region is CASSVDGGQDTQYF. The CDR3 DNA reads TGTGCCAGCAGCGTAGACGGGGGGCAAGATACGCAGTATTTT.

A remark on this clonotype: Compared with germline, one end of the junction differs, possibly owing to a read error. This sequence joins TRBV7-9 and TRBJ1-1; 8 bases map to TRBD1. The germline V gene encodes CDR1 SEHNR and CDR2 FQNEAQ (reference sequence). CDR3 length: 11 amino acids. The CDR3 spells CASSDRGEPLF. CDR3 bases: TGTGCCAGCAGCGACAGGGGAGAACCCCTCTTT.

V is TRBV29-1 and J is TRBJ2-7; a possible D gene is TRBD1 (6 bases). This CDR3 contains 13 residues. Germline V gene sequence: CDR1 SQVTM, CDR2 ANQGSEA. V lost 3 bases to trimming and J lost 4 bases, with 13 bases between them. CDR3 sequence reads: CSVDTGLSYEQYF. The CDR3 bases are TGCAGCGTTGATACAGGGCTTAGTTACGAGCAGTACTTC.

V is TRBV2 and J is TRBJ2-1; no firm D call. The V end was cut by 2 bases, the J end by 5 bases, with 16 bases between. The CDR3 has 16 residues. Per germline, CDR1 SNHLY and CDR2 FYNNEI. CDR3 residues: CASSESGWAYNNEQFF. The CDR3, as DNA: TGTGCCAGCAGTGAATCGGGTTGGGCGTACAACAATGAGCAGTTCTTC.

This clonotype was recorded at least ten times. The rearrangement links TRBV7-9 to TRBJ2-7; no clear D gene. The CDR3 has 10 residues. CDR1 SEHNR and CDR2 FQNEAQ come from the germline V gene (reference sequence). V lost 7 bases to trimming and J lost 4 bases, with 5 bases between them. CDR3 sequence (DNA): TGTGCCAGCAACCAATACGAGCAGTACTTC. This gives the protein CASNQYEQYF.

At least ten counts were recorded for this clonotype. This chain uses TRBV19 with TRBJ1-5, with a tentative D call TRBD1 (6 bases). Germline V gene sequence: CDR1 LNHDA, CDR2 SQIVND (reference sequence). The ends were cut back, 10 bases at V and 2 bases at J, with 21 bases in the middle. The CDR3 runs 16 residues. The CDR3 sequence: CATRVGKRQGNQPQHF. The CDR3 nucleotides read TGTGCCACCAGAGTGGGGAAGAGACAGGGCAATCAGCCCCAGCATTTT. Full variable domain (outside the CDR3, taken from reference TRBV19 and TRBJ1-5): DGGITQSPKYLFRKEGQNVTLSCEQNLNHDAMYWYRQDPGQGLRLIYYSQIVNDFQKGDIAEGYSVSREKKESFPLTVTSAQKNPTAFYLCATRVGKRQGNQPQHFGDGTRLSIL.

Concerning this clonotype: An end of the junction does not agree with germline; a read error may underlie this. The J gene is TRBJ2-3, the V gene TRBV10-3; D is uncertain. In germline, CDR1 is ENHRY, CDR2 SYGVKD. The CDR3 sequence is 12 residues long. The CDR3 sequence is CASSLYADTQYF. The DNA of the CDR3 is TGTGCCAGCAGTTTATACGCAGATACGCAGTATTTT.

This clonotype was counted between two and nine times. The chain links TRBV11-2 to TRBJ2-2; D not certain. V was trimmed by 0 bases and J by 2 bases, leaving 13 bases between them. The CDR3 is 17 amino acids. CDR1 is SGHAT, CDR2 FQNNGV, per germline. CDR3 DNA: TGTGCCAGCAGCTTAGACCGTGTGGGATTCAACACCGGGGAGCTGTTTTTT. Encoded protein: CASSLDRVGFNTGELFF.

This chain joins TRBV25-1 and TRBJ2-7, with 8 positions matching TRBD1. V was pared by 5 bases and J by 2 bases, with 14 bases of the junction left unmatched. The CDR3 consists of 17 residues. Per germline, CDR1 MGHDK and CDR2 SYGVNS. CDR3 in DNA: TGTGCCAGCAGTTTGCTTGGGACAGGCCCCCGAGCCTACGAGCAGTACTTC. It yields the protein CASSLLGTGPRAYEQYF.

At least ten counts were recorded for this clonotype. The chain couples TRBV19 to TRBJ2-3; tentative D call: TRBD1 (6 bases). The CDR3 consists of 15 residues. The germline V gene encodes CDR1 LNHDA and CDR2 SQIVND (reference sequence). V lost 3 bases, J lost 5 bases, and 15 bases lay in between. CDR3 sequence reads: CASSITAGAGDTQYF. CDR3 in DNA: TGTGCCAGTAGTATTACGGCAGGGGCGGGAGATACGCAGTATTTT. The variable domain in full, completed from reference TRBV19 and TRBJ2-3, reads DGGITQSPKYLFRKEGQNVTLSCEQNLNHDAMYWYRQDPGQGLRLIYYSQIVNDFQKGDIAEGYSVSREKKESFPLTVTSAQKNPTAFYLCASSITAGAGDTQYFGPGTRLTVL.

The sample holds many counts of this clonotype. J is TRBJ1-2 and V is TRBV6-4; no firm D call. Per germline, CDR1 MRHNA and CDR2 SNTAGT. CDR3 length: 12 amino acids. V was clipped by 0 bases and J by 4 bases, with 3 bases between them. The CDR3 sequence: CASSDSGYGYTF. As DNA, the CDR3 is TGTGCCAGCAGTGACTCGGGCTATGGCTACACCTTC.

This clonotype was seen many times. V and J are TRBV5-1 and TRBJ1-2; D not certain. V was clipped by 4 bases and J by 6 bases, with 19 bases between them. The CDR3 is 15 residues long. The germline V gene has CDR1 SGHRS and CDR2 YFSETQ. CDR3 loop: CASSAVTTNGDGYTF. The CDR3 DNA follows: TGCGCCAGCAGCGCCGTAACAACGAATGGAGATGGCTACACCTTC. The variable domain in full, with the rest retrieved from reference TRBV5-1 and TRBJ1-2, is KAGVTQTPRYLIKTRGQQVTLSCSPISGHRSVSWYQQTPGQGLQFLFEYFSETQRNKGNFPGRFSGRQFSNSRSEMNVSTLELGDSALYLCASSAVTTNGDGYTFGSGTRLTVV.

This clonotype was counted at least ten times. V and J are TRBV20-1 and TRBJ2-7; possible D gene TRBD2, 6 bases. The CDR3 is 13 residues long. The germline V gene encodes CDR1 DFQATT and CDR2 SNEGSKA (reference sequence). V lost 1 base and J lost 7, with 14 bases in between. The CDR3 loop reads CSARVNPGEEQYF. CDR3 sequence (DNA): TGCAGTGCTAGAGTCAATCCGGGGGAGGAGCAGTACTTC.

A note on this clonotype: This sequence may be a read error, since a much larger clone differs from it by one base. The V call is TRBV10-3, the J call TRBJ1-1, with unresolved D. Germline loops: CDR1 ENHRY, CDR2 SYGVKD. Trimming removed 10 bases from V and 3 bases from J, with 6 bases in between. The length of the CDR3 is 10 residues. This CDR3 is CASLYTEAFF. The DNA for the CDR3 is TGTGCCAGCTTATACACTGAAGCTTTCTTT.

This clonotype appeared a few times. The rearrangement uses TRBV19 and TRBJ2-1, with a possible D match to TRBD2 (6 bases). This CDR3 region has 14 residues. From germline, CDR1 is LNHDA and CDR2 SQIVND (reference sequence). Trimming took off 6 bases at V and 7 bases at J, with 16 bases between the two ends. The DNA for the CDR3 is TGTGCCAGTAGCATTATGGGGACTTATAATGAGCAGTTCTTC. Protein sequence: CASSIMGTYNEQFF.

On this clonotype itself: This could be a read error, since a much larger clone is one nucleotide away. CDR3 DNA: TGTGCCAGTAGTATTCGACAGGCAAGCTACGAGCGGTACTTC. This encodes CASSIRQASYERYF. The rearrangement links TRBV19 to TRBJ2-7; D is perhaps TRBD1 (6 bases). CDR3 length equals 14 residues. The germline gives CDR1 LNHDA, CDR2 SQIVND (reference sequence).

The chain uses TRBV11-1 and TRBJ2-3, with a tentative D call TRBD2 (6 bases). The CDR3 sequence is 16 residues long. CDR1 is SGHAT and CDR2 is FQDESV in the germline V gene (reference sequence). Trimming pared 3 bases from V and 7 bases from J, leaving 20 bases between. For the CDR3, the DNA is TGTGCCAGCAGCTTCTCCACCTCGGGAGCCCAGTATACGCAGTATTTT. Translated: CASSFSTSGAQYTQYF.

In this sample, this clonotype turned up a few times. At one boundary the junction diverges from the germline segment, which might be a read error. The CDR3 DNA sequence: TGCAGTGCTAGAGATCTCGGCAGTGATAGCAATCAGCCCCAGCGTTTT. This encodes CSARDLGSDSNQPQRF. The chain recombines TRBV20-1 with TRBJ1-5; D is uncertain. Germline CDR1 is DFQATT and CDR2 is SNEGSKA (reference sequence). The CDR3 extends over 16 amino acids.

The chain uses TRBV5-8 and TRBJ1-5; TRBD1 matches at 7 bases. With 2 bases clipped from V and 5 bases from J, the junction kept 7 bases outside the gene matches. Per germline, CDR1 SGHTS and CDR2 YDEGEE. CDR3 size: 15 residues. The CDR3 loop is CASSLRQGEDQPQHF. The CDR3 DNA reads TGTGCCAGCAGCTTACGACAGGGAGAAGATCAGCCCCAGCATTTT.

This clonotype was picked up many times. The DNA of the CDR3 is TGTGCCAGCAGCTCCCCAAGAACGGACAGGGCCTATGGCTACACCTTC. Translating it yields CASSSPRTDRAYGYTF. The V call is TRBV11-2, the J call TRBJ1-2; 8 bases line up with TRBD1. With V trimmed by 4 bases and J by 4 bases, 11 bases remained unmatched. The germline V gene encodes CDR1 SGHAT and CDR2 FQNNGV. The CDR3 totals 16 residues.

V gene TRBV27 combines with J gene TRBJ1-6; weak D call: TRBD1 (5 bases). Germline V gene sequence: CDR1 MNHEY, CDR2 SMNVEV (reference sequence). The CDR3 extends over 18 amino acids. V was pared by 6 bases and J by 1 base, with 19 bases between. CDR3 in DNA: TGTGCCAGCAGGCTGACTGCGGGGGGGTATTCCTATAATTCACCCCTCCACTTT. Its translation: CASRLTAGGYSYNSPLHF.

J is TRBJ1-3 and V is TRBV11-2; D is uncertain. This CDR3 region has 16 residues. CDR1 and CDR2 from the germline V gene are SGHAT and FQNNGV. V lost 6 bases to trimming and J lost 4 bases, with 19 bases between them. CDR3 nucleotide sequence: TGTGCCAGCAGTTTGTTGCCCTCGATGGGGGGAAACACCATATATTTT. Its protein product is CASSLLPSMGGNTIYF.

The J gene is TRBJ2-1, the V gene TRBV5-4; 8 bases fit TRBD1. After removal of 0 bases from V and 13 bases from J, the junction contained 6 bases not matched to a gene. Germline loops: CDR1 SGHNT, CDR2 YYREEE (reference sequence). CDR3 size: 13 residues. The CDR3 coding sequence is TGTGCCAGCAGCTTGGACGGACAGGGACAACAGTTCTTC. This sequence encodes CASSLDGQGQQFF.